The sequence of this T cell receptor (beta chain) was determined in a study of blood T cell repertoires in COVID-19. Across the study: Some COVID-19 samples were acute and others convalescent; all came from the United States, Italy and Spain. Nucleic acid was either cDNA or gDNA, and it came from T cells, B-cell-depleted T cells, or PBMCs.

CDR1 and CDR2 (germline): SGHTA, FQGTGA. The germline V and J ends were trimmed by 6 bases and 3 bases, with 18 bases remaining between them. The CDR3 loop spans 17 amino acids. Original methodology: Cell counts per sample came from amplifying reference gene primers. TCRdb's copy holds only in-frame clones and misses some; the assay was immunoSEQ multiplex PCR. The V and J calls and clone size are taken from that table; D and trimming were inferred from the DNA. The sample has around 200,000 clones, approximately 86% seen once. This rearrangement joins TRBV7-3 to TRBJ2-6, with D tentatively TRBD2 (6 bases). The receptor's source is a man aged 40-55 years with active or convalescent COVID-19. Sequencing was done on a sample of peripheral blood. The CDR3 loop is CASRGTSSSGGANVLTF. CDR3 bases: TGTGCCAGCAGAGGTACTAGCTCCTCGGGTGGGGCCAACGTCCTGACTTTC.